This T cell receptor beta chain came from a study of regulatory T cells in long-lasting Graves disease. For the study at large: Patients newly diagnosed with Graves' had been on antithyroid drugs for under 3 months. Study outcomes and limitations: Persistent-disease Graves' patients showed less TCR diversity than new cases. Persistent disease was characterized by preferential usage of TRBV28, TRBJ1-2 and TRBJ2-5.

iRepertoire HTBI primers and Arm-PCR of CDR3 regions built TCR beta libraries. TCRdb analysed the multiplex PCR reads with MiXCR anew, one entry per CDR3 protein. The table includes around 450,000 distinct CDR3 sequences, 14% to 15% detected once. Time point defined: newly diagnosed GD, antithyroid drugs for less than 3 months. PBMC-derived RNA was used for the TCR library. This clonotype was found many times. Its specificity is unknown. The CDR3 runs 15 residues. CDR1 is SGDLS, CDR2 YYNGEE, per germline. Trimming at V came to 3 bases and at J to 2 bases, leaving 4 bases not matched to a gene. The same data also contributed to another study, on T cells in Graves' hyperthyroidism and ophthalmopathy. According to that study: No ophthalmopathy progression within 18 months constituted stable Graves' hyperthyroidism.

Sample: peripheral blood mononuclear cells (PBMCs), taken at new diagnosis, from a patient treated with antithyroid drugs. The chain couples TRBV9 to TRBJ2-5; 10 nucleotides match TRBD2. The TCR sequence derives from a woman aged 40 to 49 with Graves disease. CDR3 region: CASSAAAGGQETQYF. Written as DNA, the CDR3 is TGTGCCAGCAGCGCGGCAGCGGGAGGGCAAGAGACCCAGTACTTC.